The TCR beta chain under discussion was sequenced for a study of cytotoxic CD8 clonotypes in ibrutinib-treated CLL. Generated by immunoSEQ multiplex PCR, the TCRdb table keeps only in-frame clones and is missing some. Of about 300,000 clones listed, roughly two thirds are singletons. There are 18 residues in the CDR3. Trimming took 0 bases from V and 4 from J; bases not matched to a gene: 8. CDR1 and CDR2 (germline): LGHNT, FRNRAP. This TCR was sampled from a human donor with chronic lymphocytic leukemia. Here the sequenced sample was PBMCs, taken after 36 months of ibrutinib treatment. V is TRBV12-5 and J is TRBJ2-1; 11 bases agree with TRBD2. The CDR3 DNA reads as TGTGCTAGTGGTTTGGTGATTAGCGGGAGGGTAGGATACAATGAGCAGTTCTTC. Protein product: CASGLVISGRVGYNEQFF.